This entry concerns a single T cell receptor (beta chain). The authors' processing: Amplification with reference gene primers provided the estimates of nucleated cell counts. Profiling relied on immunoSEQ multiplex PCR, and the TCRdb table lists in-frame clones only, not all of them. Clonal size and the V and J genes are those of that table, whereas D and trimming came from the DNA. The table lists about 150,000 clones, approximately 90% of them singletons. The sample originates from a study of blood T cell repertoires in COVID-19. About the study: The United States, Italy and Spain provided the acute and convalescent COVID-19 samples. T cells, B-cell-depleted T cells, or PBMCs provided the cDNA or gDNA that served as material.

Trimming took 0 bases from V and 3 from J, leaving 9 bases between them. The CDR3 has 15 residues. Germline loops: CDR1 MNHEY, CDR2 SMNVEV (reference sequence). Sequenced input: peripheral blood. J is TRBJ2-1 and V is TRBV27; D gene ambiguous. The receptor comes from a human donor in a cohort sampled during active COVID-19. CDR3 sequence reads: CASSLSHSNYNEQFF. The DNA for the CDR3 is TGTGCCAGCAGTTTATCACATAGCAACTACAATGAGCAGTTCTTC.